This is a list of T cell receptor beta chains from one sample in a study of T cells expressing NK-cell markers. TCRdb re-called the 5' RACE reads and catalogs CDR3 proteins one per entry, DNA excluded. The table lists about 260,000 distinct CDR3 sequences. Source material: blood T cells: a sorted CD56 or NKG2C T cell subset, CD4+ or CD8+ T cells, or bulk PBMC T cells (not recorded which). The source of these receptors is a woman between 18 and 70 years old in good health. The CDR3 runs from the conserved cysteine through the conserved F or W.

cdr3_length j_call v_call cdr3_aa
14 TRBJ2-1 TRBV7-2 CASGEAATRGEQFF
16 TRBJ1-1 TRBV5-5 CASSPLGGGRYTEAFF
13 TRBJ1-1 TRBV11-2 CASSLGADVEAFF
15 TRBJ1-6 TRBV20-1 CSFPVGTRDDSPLHF
14 TRBJ1-1 TRBV18 CASSPPVGYTEAFF
13 TRBJ2-3 TRBV6-2/TRBV6-3 CASIARSSDTQYF
12 TRBJ2-6 TRBV12-3/TRBV12-4 CASSSLLRVLTF
12 TRBJ2-7 TRBV7-9 CASSLAGQGQYF
14 TRBJ1-1 TRBV20-1 CSASGGLGHTEAFF
15 TRBJ2-5 TRBV18 CASSPNQGNQETQYF
14 TRBJ1-5 TRBV12-3/TRBV12-4 CASSFGRYNQPQHF
13 TRBJ2-3 TRBV20-1 CSARRADTDTQYF
17 TRBJ1-4 TRBV5-1 CASSRNGVPPTNEKLFF
13 TRBJ2-3 TRBV24-1 CATTGGSTDTQYF
15 TRBJ1-2 TRBV7-9 CASSLVGTGGYGYTF
15 TRBJ2-1 TRBV9 CASSVMGLAINEQFF
15 TRBJ2-7 TRBV5-1 CASSRGAGGSYEQYF
12 TRBJ2-2 TRBV5-1 CASSFVPGELFF
13 TRBJ1-1 TRBV5-1 CASSLQGTTEAFF
15 TRBJ2-5 TRBV11-2 CASSSPGRKGETQYF
14 TRBJ1-2 TRBV20-1 CSARTKGSGYGYTF
13 TRBJ2-1 TRBV10-2 CASRDRDFNEQFF
12 TRBJ2-7 TRBV20-1 CSARRSAYEQYF
14 TRBJ2-1 TRBV20-1 CSARAVGAGNEQFF